This paragraph covers one T cell receptor (beta chain) sequence. Germline values: CDR1 MNHEY, CDR2 SMNVEV (reference sequence). V was shortened by 4 bases and J by 4 bases, with 13 bases between the two germline ends. This CDR3 has 15 amino acids. These data belong to a study of blood T cell repertoires in COVID-19. TCRdb keeps only in-frame clones here, not all; method: immunoSEQ multiplex PCR. The table includes around 140,000 clones, 65% to 85% detected once. The sequenced material came from peripheral blood. The gene calls are TRBV27 and TRBJ1-4, with D possibly matching TRBD1 (5 bases). The TCR was taken from a woman aged 55-69 years with acute or convalescent COVID-19. CDR3: CASSSLDSFNEKLFF. In nucleotides, the CDR3 is TGTGCCAGCAGTTCCCTAGACAGTTTTAATGAAAAACTGTTTTTT.